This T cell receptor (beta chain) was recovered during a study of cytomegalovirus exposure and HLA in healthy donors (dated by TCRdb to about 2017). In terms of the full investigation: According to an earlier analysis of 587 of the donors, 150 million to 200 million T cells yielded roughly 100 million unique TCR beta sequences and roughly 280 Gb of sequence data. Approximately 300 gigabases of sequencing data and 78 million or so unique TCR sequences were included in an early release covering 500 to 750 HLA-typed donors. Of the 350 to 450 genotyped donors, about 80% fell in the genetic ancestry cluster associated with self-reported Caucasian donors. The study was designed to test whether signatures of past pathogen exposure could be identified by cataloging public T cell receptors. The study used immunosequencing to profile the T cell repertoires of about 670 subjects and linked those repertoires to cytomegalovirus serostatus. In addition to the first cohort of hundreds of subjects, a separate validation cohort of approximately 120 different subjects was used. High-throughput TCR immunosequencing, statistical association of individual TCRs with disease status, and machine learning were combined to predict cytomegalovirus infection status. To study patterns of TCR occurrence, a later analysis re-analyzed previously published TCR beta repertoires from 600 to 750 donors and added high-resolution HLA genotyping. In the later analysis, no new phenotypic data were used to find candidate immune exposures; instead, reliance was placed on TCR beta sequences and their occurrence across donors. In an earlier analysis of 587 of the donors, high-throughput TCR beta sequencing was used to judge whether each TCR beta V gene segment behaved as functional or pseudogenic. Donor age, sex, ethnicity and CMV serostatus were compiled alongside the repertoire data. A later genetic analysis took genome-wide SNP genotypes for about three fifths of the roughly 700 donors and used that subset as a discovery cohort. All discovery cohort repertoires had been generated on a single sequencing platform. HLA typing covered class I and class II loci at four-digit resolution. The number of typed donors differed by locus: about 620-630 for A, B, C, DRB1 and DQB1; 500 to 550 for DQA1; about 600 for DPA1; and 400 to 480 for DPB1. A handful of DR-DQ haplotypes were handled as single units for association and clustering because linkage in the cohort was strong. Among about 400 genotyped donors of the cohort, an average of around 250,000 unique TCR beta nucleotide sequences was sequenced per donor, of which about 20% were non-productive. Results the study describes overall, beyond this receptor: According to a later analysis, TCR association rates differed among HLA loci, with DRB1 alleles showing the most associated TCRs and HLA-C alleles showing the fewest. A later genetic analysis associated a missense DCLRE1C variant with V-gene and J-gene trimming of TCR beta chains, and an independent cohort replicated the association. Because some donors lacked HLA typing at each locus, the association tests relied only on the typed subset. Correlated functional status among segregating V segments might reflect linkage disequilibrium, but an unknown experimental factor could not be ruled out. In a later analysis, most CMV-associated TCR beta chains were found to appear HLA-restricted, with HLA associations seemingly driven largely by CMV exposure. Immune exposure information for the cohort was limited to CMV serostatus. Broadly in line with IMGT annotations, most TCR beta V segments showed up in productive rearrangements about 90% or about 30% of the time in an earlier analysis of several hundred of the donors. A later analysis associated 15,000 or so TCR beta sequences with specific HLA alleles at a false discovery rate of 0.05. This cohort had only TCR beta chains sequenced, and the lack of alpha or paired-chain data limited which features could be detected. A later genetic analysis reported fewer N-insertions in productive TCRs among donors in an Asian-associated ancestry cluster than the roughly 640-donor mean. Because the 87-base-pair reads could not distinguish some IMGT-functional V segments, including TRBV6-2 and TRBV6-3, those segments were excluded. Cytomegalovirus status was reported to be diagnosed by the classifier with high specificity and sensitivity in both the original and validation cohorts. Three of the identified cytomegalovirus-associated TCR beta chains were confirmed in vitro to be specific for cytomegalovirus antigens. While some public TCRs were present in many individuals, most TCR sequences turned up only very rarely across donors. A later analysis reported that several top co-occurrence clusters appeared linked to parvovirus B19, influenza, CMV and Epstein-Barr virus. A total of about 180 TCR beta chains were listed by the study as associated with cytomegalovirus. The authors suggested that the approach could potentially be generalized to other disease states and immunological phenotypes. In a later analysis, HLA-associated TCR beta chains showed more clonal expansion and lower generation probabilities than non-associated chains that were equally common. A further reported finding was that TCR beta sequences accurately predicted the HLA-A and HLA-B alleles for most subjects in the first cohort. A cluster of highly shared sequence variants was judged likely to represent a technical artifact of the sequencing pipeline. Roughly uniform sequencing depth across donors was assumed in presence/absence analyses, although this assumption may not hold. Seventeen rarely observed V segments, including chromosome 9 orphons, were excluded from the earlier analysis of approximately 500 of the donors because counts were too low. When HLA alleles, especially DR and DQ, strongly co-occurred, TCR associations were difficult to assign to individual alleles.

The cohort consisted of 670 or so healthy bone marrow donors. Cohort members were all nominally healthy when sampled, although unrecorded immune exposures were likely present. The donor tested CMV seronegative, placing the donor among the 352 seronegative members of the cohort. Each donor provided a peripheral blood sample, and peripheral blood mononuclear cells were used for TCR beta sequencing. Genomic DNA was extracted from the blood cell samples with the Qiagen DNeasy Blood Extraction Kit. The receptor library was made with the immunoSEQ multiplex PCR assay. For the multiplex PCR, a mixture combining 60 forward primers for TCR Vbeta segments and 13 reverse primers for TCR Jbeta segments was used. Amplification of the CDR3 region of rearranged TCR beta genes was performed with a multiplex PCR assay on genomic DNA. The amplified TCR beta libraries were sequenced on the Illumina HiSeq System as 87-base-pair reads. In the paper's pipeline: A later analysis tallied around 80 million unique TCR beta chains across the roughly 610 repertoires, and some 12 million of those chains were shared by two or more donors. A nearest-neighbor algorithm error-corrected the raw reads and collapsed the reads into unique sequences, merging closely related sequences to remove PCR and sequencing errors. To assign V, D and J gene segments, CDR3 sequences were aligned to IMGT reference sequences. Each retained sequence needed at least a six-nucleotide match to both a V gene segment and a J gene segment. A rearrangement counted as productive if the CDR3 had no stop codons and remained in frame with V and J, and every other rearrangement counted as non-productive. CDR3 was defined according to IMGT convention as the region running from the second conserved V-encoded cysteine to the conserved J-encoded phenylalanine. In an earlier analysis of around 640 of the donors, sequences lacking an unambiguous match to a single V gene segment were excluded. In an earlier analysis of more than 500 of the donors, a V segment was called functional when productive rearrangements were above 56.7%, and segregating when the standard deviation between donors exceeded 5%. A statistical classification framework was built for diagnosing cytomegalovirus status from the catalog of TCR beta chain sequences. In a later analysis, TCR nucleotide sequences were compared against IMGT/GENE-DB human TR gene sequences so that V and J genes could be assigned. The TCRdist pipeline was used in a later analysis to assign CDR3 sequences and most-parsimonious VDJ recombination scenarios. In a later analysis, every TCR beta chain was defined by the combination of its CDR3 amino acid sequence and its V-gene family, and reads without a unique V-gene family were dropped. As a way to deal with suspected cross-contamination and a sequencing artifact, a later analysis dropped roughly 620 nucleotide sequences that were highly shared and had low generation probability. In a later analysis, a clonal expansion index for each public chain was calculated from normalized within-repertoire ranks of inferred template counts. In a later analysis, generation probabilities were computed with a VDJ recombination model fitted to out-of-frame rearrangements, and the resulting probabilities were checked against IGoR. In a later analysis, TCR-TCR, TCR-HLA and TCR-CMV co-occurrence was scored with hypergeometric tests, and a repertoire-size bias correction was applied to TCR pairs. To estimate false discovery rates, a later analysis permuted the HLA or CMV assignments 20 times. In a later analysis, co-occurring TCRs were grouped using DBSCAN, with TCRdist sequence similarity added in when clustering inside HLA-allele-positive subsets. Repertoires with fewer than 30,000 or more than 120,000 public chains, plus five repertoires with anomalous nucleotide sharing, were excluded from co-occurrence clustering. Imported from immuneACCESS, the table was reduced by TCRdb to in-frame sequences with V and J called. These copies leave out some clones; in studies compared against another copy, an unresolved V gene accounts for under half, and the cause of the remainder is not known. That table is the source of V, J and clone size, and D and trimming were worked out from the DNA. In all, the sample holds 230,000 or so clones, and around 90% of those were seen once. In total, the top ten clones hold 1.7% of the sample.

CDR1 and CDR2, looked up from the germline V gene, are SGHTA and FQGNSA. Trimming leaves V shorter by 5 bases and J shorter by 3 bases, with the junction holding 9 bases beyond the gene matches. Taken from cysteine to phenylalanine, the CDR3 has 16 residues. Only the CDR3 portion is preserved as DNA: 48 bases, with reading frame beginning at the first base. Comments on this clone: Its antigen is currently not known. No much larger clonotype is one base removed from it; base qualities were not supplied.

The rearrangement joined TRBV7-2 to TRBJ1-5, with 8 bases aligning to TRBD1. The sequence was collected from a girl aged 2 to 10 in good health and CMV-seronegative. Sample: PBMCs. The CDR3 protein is CASSPRLGQANQPQHF. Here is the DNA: TGTGCCAGCAGCCCGCGATTGGGACAGGCCAATCAGCCCCAGCATTTT.